This T cell receptor (beta chain) was captured by sequencing in a study of T cells in Graves' hyperthyroidism and ophthalmopathy. Whole-study results and caveats: Most clonotypes expanded in thyroid above 0.001 were likewise present in blood. Ophthalmopathy could be told apart from stable hyperthyroidism with a 13 V-J model.

This clonotype was observed at least ten times. Its antigen is still unknown. V lost 3 bases to trimming and J lost 10 bases; unmatched junction nucleotides: 11. The CDR3 has 13 amino acids. The germline V gene encodes CDR1 GTSNPN and CDR2 SVGIG (reference sequence). Authors of the study amplified TCR beta CDR3 regions from RNA transcripts. The HTBI primer set was used in a first-round RT-PCR of the TCR CDR3. One entry per CDR3 protein results from TCRdb running MiXCR on the multiplex PCR reads. The table has roughly 740,000 distinct CDR3 sequences, about a sixth seen once; the top ten hold approximately 8%.

This rearrangement joins TRBV30 to TRBJ1-1; 7 bases agree with TRBD1. The sequenced material came from blood. The clonotype comes from a man between 18 and 29 years old with Graves' hyperthyroidism. The CDR3 protein is CAWSRQGSVGAFF. The CDR3 coding sequence is TGTGCCTGGAGCCGACAGGGATCAGTAGGAGCTTTCTTT.